This TCR beta chain comes out of a study of PD-1 blockade in classical Hodgkin lymphoma. Looking at the study overall: Patients got intravenous nivolumab 3 mg/kg every 2 weeks. Findings and limits, study-wide: Baseline diversity was lower in partial responders and progressors than complete responders. Exclusion covered patients beginning nivolumab under 1 year post-ASCT.

Produced via immunoSEQ multiplex PCR; TCRdb's table is partial and in-frame only. The data contain tens of thousands of clones, around 90% of them singletons. J was trimmed by 5 bases and V by 4 bases; bases with no gene match: 6. Per germline, CDR1 SGHRS and CDR2 YFSETQ. This CDR3 is built from 15 residues. Time point denoted: cycle 4 day 1 (C4D1), after more than five weeks of nivolumab. Each patient experienced a relapse that followed autologous stem cell transplantation, and brentuximab vedotin exposure varied. Classifying best responses yielded complete response, partial response or progressive disease. Note on this clone: Its specificity is unknown.

The material sequenced was peripheral blood mononuclear cells (PBMCs), taken before the fourth cycle of nivolumab. This receptor was identified in a human donor with classical Hodgkin lymphoma. J is TRBJ2-2 and V is TRBV5-1; 9 positions match TRBD1. CDR3 protein: CASSPRDRETGELFF. CDR3 coding DNA: TGCGCCAGCAGCCCCCGGGACAGGGAGACCGGGGAGCTGTTTTTT. The whole variable domain, remainder taken from reference TRBV5-1 and TRBJ2-2, is KAGVTQTPRYLIKTRGQQVTLSCSPISGHRSVSWYQQTPGQGLQFLFEYFSETQRNKGNFPGRFSGRQFSNSRSEMNVSTLELGDSALYLCASSPRDRETGELFFGEGSRLTVL.